Listed below are T cell receptor beta chains from one sample, sequenced in a study of Ad26.COV2.S vaccination and SARS-CoV-2 variants. Libraries were prepared by immunoSEQ multiplex PCR; TCRdb keeps only in-frame clonotypes and omits some of them. The profile shows 430,000 or so clones, about 93% of them singletons. The input for sequencing was peripheral blood, taken in a trial of Ad26.COV2.S vaccine versus placebo. These receptors were collected from a person aged 18 to 65 who received the Ad26.COV2.S COVID-19 vaccine or a placebo. CDR3s include the opening cysteine and the closing phenylalanine or tryptophan. A D gene is named only where the DNA matches it firmly.

v_call,d_call,j_call,cdr3_aa
TRBV27,TRBD2,TRBJ2-7,CASSLALAGGFSYEQYF
TRBV15,.,TRBJ1-2,CATSLHREGSYTF
TRBV28,.,TRBJ1-2,CASSLRFQGYGYTF
TRBV30,.,TRBJ2-7,CAWSTAYEQYF
TRBV2,TRBD1,TRBJ2-3,CASSPRTGSTDTQYF
TRBV21-1,.,TRBJ1-2,CASRTGQGYGYTF
TRBV7-2,.,TRBJ1-2,CASSPQATAGGGYTF
TRBV7-2,.,TRBJ2-1,CASSLQGDSYNEQFF
TRBV29-1,TRBD1,TRBJ1-2,CSVEPDRAYYGYTF
TRBV18,TRBD2,TRBJ2-1,CASSPRTSGHNEQFF
TRBV5-5,TRBD1,TRBJ1-3,CASSLVRTGLSGNTIYF
TRBV11-2,.,TRBJ2-2,CASSLDRSNTGELFF
TRBV15,.,TRBJ2-7,CATSTPWYSNYEQYF
TRBV12-3/TRBV12-4,.,TRBJ2-3,CASRTPGTDTQYF
TRBV7-9,.,TRBJ2-1,CASSLTTGEKNEQFF
TRBV3-1/TRBV3-2,.,TRBJ1-1,CASSQELRGTEAFF
TRBV19,.,TRBJ2-1,CASSNLGGEQFF
TRBV27,TRBD2,TRBJ2-1,CASSWASGSYGQFF
TRBV9,TRBD1,TRBJ2-7,CASSVGQGNYEQYF
TRBV28,TRBD1,TRBJ1-1,CASSAGQRNTEAFF
TRBV29-1,.,TRBJ1-4,CSVEWTSPREKLFF
TRBV7-2,TRBD2,TRBJ2-2,CASSLEAASGRIGELFF
TRBV7-2,.,TRBJ2-1,CASSSNPWRSDNEQFF
TRBV30,.,TRBJ2-7,CARLTGAGEQYF
TRBV5-6,.,TRBJ2-7,CASSSSSYEQYF
TRBV14,.,TRBJ2-3,CASSQKNSTWGADTQYF
TRBV4-2,TRBD1,TRBJ1-2,CASSQERTGITYGYTF
TRBV9,.,TRBJ2-2,CASKREANTGELFF
TRBV7-2,TRBD1,TRBJ1-5,CASSTGVLGNQPQHF
TRBV7-2,TRBD1,TRBJ1-1,CASSSDRGRTEAFF
TRBV27,TRBD1,TRBJ1-1,CASSILGQGDSQAFF
TRBV9,TRBD2,TRBJ2-1,CASSVGLAEPGDEQFF
TRBV19,TRBD2,TRBJ2-3,CAWAGGDCYDATDTQYF
TRBV4-1,TRBD1,TRBJ1-6,CASSPGQGFNSPLHF
TRBV4-2,.,TRBJ2-3,CASSQAVLTDTQYF
TRBV6-2/TRBV6-3,.,TRBJ1-1,CASSPAGNTEAFF
TRBV6-4,.,TRBJ2-1,CASSGGDRTSISYNEQFF
TRBV30,TRBD2,TRBJ2-5,CAWSRTSGRETQYF
TRBV5-1,.,TRBJ2-7,CASSLERGSYEQYF
TRBV6-2/TRBV6-3,TRBD2,TRBJ2-1,CASSGRESNLNEQFF
TRBV5-5,TRBD1,TRBJ2-7,CASSLRGGGGSYEQYF
TRBV30,.,TRBJ1-2,CAWTSRDTATVLYGYTF
TRBV5-4,TRBD2,TRBJ2-1,CASSLGPRGGSHHNEQFF
TRBV11-2,.,TRBJ1-6,CASSLLRGGNSPLHF
TRBV12-5,TRBD1,TRBJ2-7,CASGLQGNPYEQYF
TRBV5-1,.,TRBJ2-2,CASSLDGVGELFF